The rows below give T cell receptor beta chains drawn from one sample of a study of blood T cell repertoires in COVID-19. Produced via immunoSEQ multiplex PCR; TCRdb's table is partial and in-frame only. Of about 100,000 clones listed, almost 80% were seen once; the top ten hold 9% to 14%. Sequenced: peripheral blood. These receptors originate from a woman in her 70s with acute or convalescent COVID-19. The CDR3 runs from the conserved cysteine through the conserved F or W. D genes are given only for firm matches. Rows may omit the clone size; those that give it use once, few, many or a size class.

V gene,D gene,clone size,J gene,CDR3 DNA,CDR3 protein
TRBV5-4,-,-,TRBJ2-3,TGTGCCAGCAGCTTGGTTGGGACACTTAGCACAGATACGCAGTATTTT,CASSLVGTLSTDTQYF
TRBV2,TRBD1,few,TRBJ2-2,TGTGCCAGCAGCGAGACCGGGACAGGGTTAGCCGGGGAGCTGTTTTTT,CASSETGTGLAGELFF
TRBV28,-,-,TRBJ1-3,TGTGCCAGCAGTCGGGGTTCCTCTGGAAACACCATATATTTT,CASSRGSSGNTIYF
TRBV5-1,TRBD1,few,TRBJ1-5,TGCGCCAGCAGCATGGGGACAGGGCCTAATCAGCCCCAGCATTTT,CASSMGTGPNQPQHF
TRBV6-1,-,-,TRBJ1-5,TGTGCCAGCAGTGAAGTATTACGGGTTCAGCCCCAGCATTTT,CASSEVLRVQPQHF
TRBV19,-,-,TRBJ1-2,TGTGCCAGTAGGAGCGCGGCTAACTATGGCTACACCTTC,CASRSAANYGYTF
TRBV3-1/TRBV3-2,TRBD2,-,TRBJ2-3,TGTGCCAGCAGCCAAGGCGGGGGGCGCACAGATACGCAGTATTTT,CASSQGGGRTDTQYF
TRBV19,TRBD1,-,TRBJ1-4,TGTGCCAGTAGGCTCTCAGGGGGCGGTGAAAAACTGTTTTTT,CASRLSGGGEKLFF
TRBV27,-,-,TRBJ2-2,TGTGCCAGCAGTTTCCGTACCGGGGAGCTGTTTTTT,CASSFRTGELFF
TRBV29-1,TRBD2,-,TRBJ2-2,TGCAGCGCCTCCCGGGGGGCCGGGGAGCTGTTTTTT,CSASRGAGELFF
TRBV19,-,-,TRBJ2-2,TGTGCCAGTAGTGCGGGACCGGAGTTTGCGAACACCGGGGAGCTGTTTTTT,CASSAGPEFANTGELFF
TRBV5-1,TRBD1,-,TRBJ2-4,TGCGCCAGCAGCCCGGGACAGGGGGCAGTAAACATTCAGTACTTC,CASSPGQGAVNIQYF
TRBV6-1,-,once,TRBJ1-1,TGTGCCAGCAGTTGGACAGCCATGAACACTGAAGCTTTCTTT,CASSWTAMNTEAFF
TRBV24-1,TRBD2,-,TRBJ2-3,TGTGCCACCAGTGATCTAGCGGCACGCACAGATACGCAGTATTTT,CATSDLAARTDTQYF
TRBV11-2,TRBD1,-,TRBJ1-1,TGTGCCAGCAGTCTCGGACAGGGAAGGACTGAAGCTTTCTTT,CASSLGQGRTEAFF
TRBV7-9,-,-,TRBJ1-5,TGTGCCAGCAGCTTATCCACGTCGTTAGGCAATCAGCCCCAGCATTTT,CASSLSTSLGNQPQHF
TRBV9,TRBD1,-,TRBJ2-2,TGTGCCAGCAGCGTAGTGGACAGGGGGCACACCGGGGAGCTGTTTTTT,CASSVVDRGHTGELFF
TRBV5-1,-,-,TRBJ2-1,TGCGCCAGCAGCTGGGAGGGGGGGACGGAGTTCTTC,CASSWEGGTEFF
TRBV25-1,-,-,TRBJ1-1,TGTGCCAGCAGTGATCAAGGGGTTGCCACTGAAGCTTTCTTT,CASSDQGVATEAFF
TRBV3-1/TRBV3-2,-,-,TRBJ1-3,TGTGCCAGCAGCCAAAACAGGGTTTCTGGAAACACCATATATTTT,CASSQNRVSGNTIYF
TRBV29-1,-,-,TRBJ2-3,TGCAGCGTTGAAGATCCCGAGCGGGTCGTGGAAGATACGCAGTATTTT,CSVEDPERVVEDTQYF
TRBV2,TRBD1,-,TRBJ1-5,TGTGCCAGCAGTGTCAGGACAGGGGATAATCAGCCCCAGCATTTT,CASSVRTGDNQPQHF
TRBV12-5,TRBD1,-,TRBJ1-4,TGTGCTAGTGGTTTTGTTTTGAGACAGGGGCGTGATGAAAAACTGTTTTTT,CASGFVLRQGRDEKLFF
TRBV5-1,TRBD1,once,TRBJ2-1,TGCGCCAGCAGCCCCGGTTTTCGGACAGGTGACAATGAGCAGTTCTTC,CASSPGFRTGDNEQFF
TRBV11-3,TRBD1,-,TRBJ1-6,TGTGCCAGCAGCTTAGACGGGACAGGGCCTGATTCACCCCTCCACTTT,CASSLDGTGPDSPLHF
TRBV30,-,-,TRBJ1-5,TGTGCCTGGAGTTATGGGGCCGAGGCCCAGCCCCAGCATTTT,CAWSYGAEAQPQHF
TRBV11-2,-,few,TRBJ1-5,TGTGCCAGCAGCTCCACAGGGTCCAATCAGCCCCAGCATTTT,CASSSTGSNQPQHF
TRBV4-3,-,few,TRBJ1-1,TGCGCCAGCAGCCAAGATACCAGGGAGGCTTTAGCTTTCTTT,CASSQDTREALAFF
TRBV3-1/TRBV3-2,TRBD2,few,TRBJ2-1,TGTGCCAGCAGCCCAAGCGGGGCGAACAATGAGCAGTTCTTC,CASSPSGANNEQFF
TRBV29-1,-,-,TRBJ2-1,TGCAGCGCTTTCTCGTGGAGCCGAAATGAGCAGTTCTTC,CSAFSWSRNEQFF
TRBV5-1,TRBD2,once,TRBJ2-3,TGCGCCAGCACCCCGTTACCGGGACTAGTCACAGATACGCAGTATTTT,CASTPLPGLVTDTQYF
TRBV3-1/TRBV3-2,-,-,TRBJ1-3,TGTGCCAGCAGCCAAGGGTCGGCAGCCCGGGACACCATATATTTT,CASSQGSAARDTIYF
TRBV11-2,-,-,TRBJ2-3,TGTGCCAGCAGCTTAGTGGGGCCCACAGATACGCAGTATTTT,CASSLVGPTDTQYF
TRBV4-1,TRBD1,few,TRBJ2-2,TGCGCCAGCAGCCAAGAGGGGACAGGGACCGGGGAGCTGTTTTTT,CASSQEGTGTGELFF
TRBV30,-,-,TRBJ1-2,TGTGCCTGGAGTTACAGGAACTATGGCTACACCTTC,CAWSYRNYGYTF
TRBV5-3,TRBD1,-,TRBJ2-7,TGTGCCAGAAGCTCAACCGGGACAGAAGATTACGAGCAGTACTTC,CARSSTGTEDYEQYF
TRBV27,TRBD1,few,TRBJ2-7,TGTGCCAGCAGTCCGCAGACAGGGGAGACCTACGAGCAGTACTTC,CASSPQTGETYEQYF
TRBV10-3,-,-,TRBJ1-6,TGTGCCATCAGTGAGGTGAGGGGGAATTCACCCCTCCACTTT,CAISEVRGNSPLHF
TRBV18,TRBD1,few,TRBJ2-2,TGTGCCAGCTCGTCCGGGACAGCGAACACCGGGGAGCTGTTTTTT,CASSSGTANTGELFF
TRBV5-1,-,-,TRBJ2-3,TGCGCCAGCAGCCTCAGACTAGGCACAGATACGCAGTATTTT,CASSLRLGTDTQYF
TRBV19,-,once,TRBJ1-4,TGTGCCACTGTTCACGGAGGGAATGAAAAACTGTTTTTT,CATVHGGNEKLFF
TRBV14,-,-,TRBJ1-1,TGTGCCAGCAGCCCACTACGAGACACTGAAGCTTTCTTT,CASSPLRDTEAFF
TRBV7-2,TRBD1,-,TRBJ1-3,TGTGCCAGCAGCTCGACAGGGGTGAACGCTGGAAACACCATATATTTT,CASSSTGVNAGNTIYF
TRBV9,TRBD1,-,TRBJ1-1,TGTGCCAGCAGCGACGGGACAGTAGGCGCTGAAGCTTTCTTT,CASSDGTVGAEAFF
TRBV10-3,-,-,TRBJ2-1,TGTGCCATCAGGGATACAGGGTCGGAGCAGTTCTTC,CAIRDTGSEQFF
TRBV7-9,-,once,TRBJ2-6,TGTGCCAGCAGCATAGGGGAGTACCGGGCCAACGTCCTGACTTTC,CASSIGEYRANVLTF
TRBV9,-,-,TRBJ2-1,TGTGCCAGCAGCGGACTACCTAACTACAATGAGCAGTTCTTC,CASSGLPNYNEQFF
TRBV19,TRBD2,-,TRBJ2-3,TGTGCCAGTACGCCGACTAGCGGGGGGGCCTTTGATACGCAGTATTTT,CASTPTSGGAFDTQYF
TRBV18,-,-,TRBJ1-5,TGTGCCAGCTCACCGACTGACAGCAATCAGCCCCAGCATTTT,CASSPTDSNQPQHF
TRBV5-4,-,-,TRBJ1-6,TGTGCCAGCACCACTGGAGGGGAAATGGCCCTCCACTTT,CASTTGGEMALHF
TRBV25-1,-,-,TRBJ2-1,TGTGCCAGCAGTTCCCAGGGGCGGTACGTGCGTCAGCAGTTCTTC,CASSSQGRYVRQQFF
TRBV7-8,-,-,TRBJ2-5,TGTGCCAGCAGCTCTACCCAGTGGGGAGGTGAGACCCAGTACTTC,CASSSTQWGGETQYF
TRBV5-4,TRBD1,once,TRBJ1-2,TGTGCCAGCAGCCGGATCGGACAGGGGGCAAAAGGCTACACCTTC,CASSRIGQGAKGYTF
TRBV6-5,TRBD1,-,TRBJ1-5,TGTGCCAGCAGGCCGGGACAGGGGGTGGGTCAGCCCCAGCATTTT,CASRPGQGVGQPQHF